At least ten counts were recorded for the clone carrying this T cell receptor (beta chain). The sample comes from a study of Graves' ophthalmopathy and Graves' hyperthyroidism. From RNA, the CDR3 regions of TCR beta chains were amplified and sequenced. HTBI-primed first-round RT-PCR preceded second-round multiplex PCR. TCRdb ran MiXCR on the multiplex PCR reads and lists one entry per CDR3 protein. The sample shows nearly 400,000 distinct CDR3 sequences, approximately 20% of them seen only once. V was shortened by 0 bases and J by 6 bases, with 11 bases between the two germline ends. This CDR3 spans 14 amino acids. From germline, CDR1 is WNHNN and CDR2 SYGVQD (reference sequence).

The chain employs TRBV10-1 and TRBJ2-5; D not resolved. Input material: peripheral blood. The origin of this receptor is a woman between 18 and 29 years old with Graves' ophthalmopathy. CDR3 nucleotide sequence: TGCGCCAGCAGTGAGTCGAACCCCTGGAAGACCCAGTACTTC. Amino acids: CASSESNPWKTQYF.